Ten or more counts support the clone carrying this TCR beta chain. Its specificity is unknown. This record comes from a study of spatial heterogeneity in lung cancer. Study-wide results and limits: For expanded intratumoral alpha and beta TCRs, counts tracked tumor mutation counts.

The time point here: sample taken at primary tumor resection. The CDR3 extends over 15 amino acids. Trimming shortened V by 4 bases and J by 6 bases, and 19 bases separated the two germline ends. Germline CDR1 SGHDN, CDR2 FVKESK. TCRdb itself ran the 5' RACE reads through MiXCR, one entry per CDR3 protein. The sample has tens of thousands of distinct CDR3 sequences, 4.5% to 5% seen once. The sample in question was lung tumor tissue, obtained at surgery. The clonotype comes from a male donor with early-stage non-small cell lung cancer. V is TRBV14 and J is TRBJ2-7; D might be TRBD2 (6 bases). CDR3 in DNA: TGTGCCAGCAGCCCCCGGCTAGCGAGCCGGAGCGAGCAGTACTTC. This gives the protein CASSPRLASRSEQYF.